This T cell receptor (beta chain) came from a study of T cell repertoires in cytomegalovirus infection. Study observations and caveats: There were HLA-C-restricted CMV-specific TCR beta clonotypes dominating the ex vivo response.

This clonotype has at least ten counts. The antigen is not known. The CDR3 consists of 14 residues. The V gene's germline CDR1 is SGHTA and CDR2 FQGNSA. The V segment lost 4 bases and the J segment 5 bases; nucleotides outside the gene matches: 5. TCRdb called the reads again in MiXCR, with one record for every CDR3 protein. Here the sample spans around 310,000 distinct CDR3 sequences, roughly 15% being singletons. This TCR was sampled from a human donor in good health (CMV status not recorded). Some clones in this sample may be carry-over from other donors' samples. The sample comprised PBMCs. The V gene is TRBV7-2, the J gene TRBJ2-7, with 10 bases aligning to TRBD1. The CDR3 loop reads CASSSGTGVNEQYF. In DNA form, the CDR3 reads TGTGCCAGCAGCTCCGGGACAGGGGTTAACGAGCAGTACTTC. The whole variable domain, remainder taken from reference TRBV7-2 and TRBJ2-7, is GAGVSQSPSNKVTEKGKDVELRCDPISGHTALYWYRQSLGQGLEFLIYFQGNSAPDKSGLPSDRFSAERTGGSVSTLTIQRTQQEDSAVYLCASSSGTGVNEQYFGPGTRLTVT.